The subject of this entry is one T cell receptor beta chain. As handled by the study authors: Amplifying reference gene primers gave estimates of nucleated cell counts. Assay used: immunoSEQ multiplex PCR; TCRdb lists only in-frame clones, some missing. V, J and clone size were drawn from that table, and D and trimming were deduced from the DNA. The table shows roughly 240,000 clones, with roughly 86% occurring only once. CDR3 length equals 16 residues. Looked up from germline, CDR1 is SGHTA and CDR2 is FQGTGA. The germline V and J ends were trimmed by 2 bases and 0 bases, with 8 bases remaining between them. The data are from a study of blood T cell repertoires in COVID-19. Background on the study: PBMCs, B-cell-depleted T cells, or T cells provided the cDNA or gDNA that made up the material.

The receptor comes from a woman aged 55-70 years who had recovered from COVID-19. The chain couples TRBV7-3 to TRBJ1-6; maybe TRBD1 (5 bases). Specimen: peripheral blood. CDR3 loop: CASSLLGGSYNSPLHF. The CDR3 DNA reads as TGTGCCAGCAGCTTATTGGGGGGCTCCTATAATTCACCCCTCCACTTT.